These 2 T cell receptor beta chains share one sample of origin, sequenced in a study of T cell changes during pregnancy in multiple sclerosis. TCRdb keeps only in-frame clones here, not all; method: immunoSEQ multiplex PCR. The table records approximately 74,000 clones, approximately 91% of them present only once. Here the sequenced sample was peripheral blood, taken before pregnancy. These receptors came from a female donor with multiple sclerosis, enrolled in a pregnancy study.

The gene calls are TRBV27 and TRBJ1-2; D gene uncertain. CDR1 is MNHEY, CDR2 SMNVEV, per germline (reference sequence). V lost 6 bases and J lost 8, with 16 bases in between. The CDR3 runs to 13 residues. CDR3 DNA sequence: TGTGCCAGCAGCCCGTCGGGAGGTTTGGGCTACACCTTC. Translated, it gives CASSPSGGLGYTF.

J is TRBJ1-6 and V is TRBV5-4, with D unclear. Germline CDR1 reads SGHNT; CDR2 reads YYREEE (reference sequence). The CDR3 totals 17 residues. V was pared by 5 bases and J by 0 bases, with 15 bases between. The CDR3 nucleotides read TGTGCCAGCAGTCCCGACATGGCAAGCTCCTATAATTCACCCCTCCACTTT. Translation gives CASSPDMASSYNSPLHF.